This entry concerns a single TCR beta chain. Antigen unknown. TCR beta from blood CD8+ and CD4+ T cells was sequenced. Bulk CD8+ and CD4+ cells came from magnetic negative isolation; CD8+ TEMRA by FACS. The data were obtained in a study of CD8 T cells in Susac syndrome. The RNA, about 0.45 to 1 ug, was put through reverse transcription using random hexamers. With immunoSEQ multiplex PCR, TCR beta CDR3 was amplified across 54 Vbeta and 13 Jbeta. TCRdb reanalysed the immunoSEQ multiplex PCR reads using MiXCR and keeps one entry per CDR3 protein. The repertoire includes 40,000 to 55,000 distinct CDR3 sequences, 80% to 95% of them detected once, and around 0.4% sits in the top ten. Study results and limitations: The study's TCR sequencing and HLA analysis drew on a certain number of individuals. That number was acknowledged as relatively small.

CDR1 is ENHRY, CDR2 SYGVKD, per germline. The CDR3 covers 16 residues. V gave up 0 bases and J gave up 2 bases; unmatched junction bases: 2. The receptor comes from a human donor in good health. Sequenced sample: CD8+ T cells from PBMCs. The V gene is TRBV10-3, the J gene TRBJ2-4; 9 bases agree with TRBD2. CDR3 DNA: TGTGCCATCAGTGAGTCGCTAGCGGGAACCAAAAACATTCAGTACTTC. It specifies CAISESLAGTKNIQYF.